The 14 T cell receptor beta chains in this list originate from one sample, sequenced in a study of T cells in localized non-small cell lung cancer. Sequencing used immunoSEQ multiplex PCR; TCRdb keeps in-frame clones, though not all of them. This sample has around 91,000 clones, with approximately 90% found just once. This material consisted of peripheral blood, taken before any cancer treatment. The receptors were sampled from a man between 40 and 70 years old with stage I squamous cell lung carcinoma.

The CDR3 sequence: CASSTPRVYGYTF. Written as DNA, the CDR3 is TGTGCCAGCAGTACCCCCCGGGTCTATGGCTACACCTTC. This rearrangement joins TRBV6-5 to TRBJ1-2; D is unresolved. Trimming cost V 5 bases and J 4 bases, with 11 bases left between them. This CDR3 is 13 amino acids long. Germline loops: CDR1 MNHEY, CDR2 SVGAGI.

The rearrangement joins TRBV9 to TRBJ1-3; D unclear. The V gene's germline CDR1 is SGDLS and CDR2 YYNGEE. The V gene lost 4 bases and the J gene lost 0 bases, with 23 bases spanning the gap. CDR3 length: 19 residues. The CDR3 spells CASSPPVVLPEDSGNTIYF. The CDR3 region has the DNA TGTGCCAGCAGCCCCCCGGTCGTGCTTCCGGAGGACTCTGGAAACACCATATATTTT.

The rearrangement uses TRBV9 and TRBJ1-1, with a possible D match to TRBD1 (6 bases). Germline assignment: CDR1 SGDLS and CDR2 YYNGEE. V was pared by 0 bases and J by 0 bases, with 12 bases between. CDR3 length: 16 residues. The CDR3 sequence: CASSVAVGDMNTEAFF. The CDR3, as DNA: TGTGCCAGCAGCGTAGCAGTTGGGGACATGAACACTGAAGCTTTCTTT.

This clone was picked up one time. V gene TRBV5-1 combines with J gene TRBJ2-5; D not certain. This CDR3 contains 11 residues. CDR1 and CDR2 (germline): SGHRS, YFSETQ. Trimming shortened V by 0 bases and J by 5 bases, and 2 bases separated the two germline ends. The chain's CDR3 is CASSLVETQYF. CDR3 DNA sequence: TGCGCCAGCAGCTTGGTGGAGACCCAGTACTTC.

This clone is labeled as medium-sized (0.01 to 0.1%). The gene calls are TRBV19 and TRBJ1-1; no clear D gene. The length of the CDR3 is 15 residues. Germline CDR1 and CDR2: LNHDA and SQIVND (reference sequence). Deletions cut 4 bases from V and 1 base from J, with 13 bases between. Here the CDR3 reads CASSTLDTTNTEAFF. CDR3 in DNA: TGTGCCAGTAGTACCCTTGACACTACGAACACTGAAGCTTTCTTT.

As for this clone: One junction end does not reproduce the germline sequence, and a read error may be involved. This chain connects TRBV5-8 to TRBJ1-5; D is uncertain. This CDR3 spans 13 amino acids. Germline CDR1 SGHTS, CDR2 YDEGEE. CDR3: CASSGRINEPQHF. DNA for the CDR3: TGTGCCAGCAGCGGCCGGATCAATGAGCCCCAGCATTTT.

The chain links TRBV2 to TRBJ1-5; 8 bases match TRBD1. Trimming at V came to 6 bases and at J to 0 bases, leaving 7 bases not matched to a gene. Germline CDR1 and CDR2: SNHLY and FYNNEI. This CDR3 has 16 residues. Here the CDR3 DNA reads TGTGCCAGCAGGGTAGACAGGGGTTATAGCAATCAGCCCCAGCATTTT. Translated, it gives CASRVDRGYSNQPQHF. Full variable domain (rest looked up from reference TRBV2 and TRBJ1-5): EPEVTQTPSHQVTQMGQEVILRCVPISNHLYFYWYRQILGQKVEFLVSFYNNEISEKSEIFDDQFSVERPDGSNFTLKIRSTKLEDSAMYFCASRVDRGYSNQPQHFGDGTRLSIL.

The CDR3 spells CASSFLETQYF. CDR3 DNA: TGTGCCAGCAGCTTTTTGGAGACCCAGTACTTC. The V and J genes are TRBV7-2 and TRBJ2-5; D uncertain. This CDR3 region has 11 residues. The germline V and J ends were trimmed by 3 bases and 5 bases, with 4 bases remaining between them. Germline V gives CDR1 SGHTA, CDR2 FQGNSA.

The chain links TRBV4-1 to TRBJ1-4, with D unclear. Germline values: CDR1 MGHRA, CDR2 YSYEKL. The CDR3 length is 13 residues. Trimming took off 3 bases at V and 8 bases at J, with 10 bases between the two ends. This CDR3 reads CASSQRSEEKLFF. The CDR3 nucleotides read TGCGCCAGCAGCCAGCGTTCCGAGGAAAAACTGTTTTTT.

CDR3 region: CASSQDRQGDEQFF. The CDR3 nucleotides read TGCGCCAGCAGCCAAGATCGACAGGGAGACGAGCAGTTCTTC. The rearrangement uses TRBV4-1 and TRBJ2-1, with 7 bases that match TRBD1. Germline assignment: CDR1 MGHRA and CDR2 YSYEKL. V dropped 0 bases and J dropped 10; count of bases not matched to a gene: 6. The CDR3 spans 14 residues.

This CDR3 is CASNGGVRNTQYF. CDR3 DNA sequence: TGTGCCAGCAACGGGGGGGTTCGAAATACGCAGTATTTT. The chain is built from TRBV28 and TRBJ2-3; TRBD2 matches 8 bases. Trimming at V came to 7 bases and at J to 7 bases, leaving 7 bases not matched to a gene. The CDR3 sequence is 13 residues long. Germline values: CDR1 MDHEN, CDR2 SYDVKM. Full variable domain (outside the CDR3, taken from reference TRBV28 and TRBJ2-3): DVKVTQSSRYLVKRTGEKVFLECVQDMDHENMFWYRQDPGLGLRLIYFSYDVKMKEKGDIPEGYSVSREKKERFSLILESASTNQTSMYLCASNGGVRNTQYFGPGTRLTVL.

This chain connects TRBV7-9 to TRBJ1-2; D is perhaps TRBD1 (6 bases). V was trimmed by 5 bases and J by 4 bases, leaving 14 bases between them. Germline CDR1 is SEHNR and CDR2 is FQNEAQ (reference sequence). This CDR3 has 14 amino acids. CDR3 coding DNA: TGTGCCAGCAGCCAACAGGGTTGGTCCTATGGCTACACCTTC. Residues: CASSQQGWSYGYTF. The variable domain in full, completed from reference TRBV7-9 and TRBJ1-2, reads DTGVSQNPRHKITKRGQNVTFRCDPISEHNRLYWYRQTLGQGPEFLTYFQNEAQLEKSRLLSDRFSAERPKGSFSTLEIQRTEQGDSAMYLCASSQQGWSYGYTFGSGTRLTVV.

The gene calls are TRBV28 and TRBJ1-3; the D is unclear. CDR1 and CDR2 (germline): MDHEN, SYDVKM. The CDR3 totals 14 residues. The germline V and J ends were trimmed by 3 bases and 12 bases, with 18 bases remaining between them. The CDR3 coding sequence is TGTGCCAGCAGTTTGCTTTCCCAGATATGGGTCATATATTTT. Protein: CASSLLSQIWVIYF.

V and J are TRBV4-2 and TRBJ1-1; 7 bases map to TRBD1. The V gene's germline CDR1 is LGHNA and CDR2 YNFKEQ. The CDR3 contains 14 residues. The V and J ends lost 4 bases and 0 bases, in that order; junction bases with no gene match: 2. CDR3 in DNA: TGTGCCAGCAGCCCCGGACAGGTGAACACTGAAGCTTTCTTT. It specifies CASSPGQVNTEAFF.